Below, 23 T cell receptor beta chains from the same sample are listed, as sequenced in a study of cytotoxic CD8 clonotypes in ibrutinib-treated CLL. Generated by immunoSEQ multiplex PCR, the TCRdb table keeps only in-frame clones and is missing some. The data show over 110,000 clones, around 93% seen once. The sequenced sample was PBMCs, obtained after 12 months of ibrutinib treatment. All receptors come from a human donor with chronic lymphocytic leukemia.

V usage is TRBV28 and J usage is TRBJ1-2; 8 bases map to TRBD1. This CDR3 contains 18 residues. Germline CDR1 MDHEN, CDR2 SYDVKM. V shed 3 bases, J shed 3 bases, and the junction held 15 bases outside the gene matches. The CDR3 DNA reads as TGTGCCAGCAGTTTCTTTCGACCGGGACAGGAGCCCTACTATGGCTACACCTTC. It yields the protein CASSFFRPGQEPYYGYTF.

V is TRBV2 and J is TRBJ2-7; TRBD2 is a possible D gene (6 bases). Germline V lookup: CDR1 SNHLY, CDR2 FYNNEI. V lost 4 bases and J 2 bases, leaving 12 bases between the germline ends. CDR3 length: 14 amino acids. The DNA for the CDR3 is TGTGCCAGCAGTGTTGGGGGACTCCCCTACGAGCAGTACTTC. As protein: CASSVGGLPYEQYF.

The chain joins TRBV7-8 to TRBJ1-3, with a weak D call TRBD1 (6 bases). The ends were cut back, 2 bases at V and 4 bases at J, with 15 bases in the middle. This CDR3 is 16 amino acids long. Looked up from germline, CDR1 is SGHVS and CDR2 is FQNEAQ. CDR3 bases: TGTGCCAGCAGCTTAATGATGACAGGCGGGGGAAACACCATATATTTT. Amino acid sequence: CASSLMMTGGGNTIYF.

This chain links TRBV7-3 with TRBJ1-5; D might be TRBD1 (5 bases). Trimming took 1 base from V and 10 from J, leaving 8 bases between them. The CDR3 spans 12 residues. The germline V gene encodes CDR1 SGHTA and CDR2 FQGTGA. The CDR3 spells CASSLIGGPQHF. Written as DNA, the CDR3 is TGTGCCAGCAGCTTAATTGGGGGACCCCAGCATTTT.

The rearrangement joins TRBV7-2 to TRBJ2-5, with 8 bases lining up with TRBD2. V gave up 1 base and J gave up 5 bases; unmatched junction bases: 3. Germline CDR1 and CDR2: SGHTA and FQGNSA. The CDR3 loop spans 14 amino acids. Written as DNA, the CDR3 is TGTGCCAGCAGCTTAGGGCGGGAGGTGGAGACCCAGTACTTC. This translates into CASSLGREVETQYF.

The chain carries TRBV7-3 and TRBJ2-5; 8 nucleotides agree with TRBD2. Germline trimming cut 4 bases from V and 5 bases from J; bases unmatched to any gene: 12. The CDR3 is 16 amino acids. Looked up from germline, CDR1 is SGHTA and CDR2 is FQGTGA. CDR3 amino acids: CASSYSIAGSLETQYF. CDR3 nucleotides: TGTGCCAGCAGCTACTCAATAGCGGGATCACTCGAGACCCAGTACTTC.

This chain joins TRBV5-1 and TRBJ1-2, with D unresolved. The V gene lost 4 bases and the J gene lost 0 bases, with 7 bases spanning the gap. The CDR3 sequence is 13 residues long. Germline assignment: CDR1 SGHRS and CDR2 YFSETQ. The CDR3 sequence: CASSRDPNYGYTF. DNA for the CDR3: TGCGCCAGCAGCCGAGATCCTAACTATGGCTACACCTTC. Based on the CDR3 plus reference TRBV5-1 and TRBJ1-2, the full variable domain is KAGVTQTPRYLIKTRGQQVTLSCSPISGHRSVSWYQQTPGQGLQFLFEYFSETQRNKGNFPGRFSGRQFSNSRSEMNVSTLELGDSALYLCASSRDPNYGYTFGSGTRLTVV.

The rearrangement joins TRBV5-1 to TRBJ2-2; unclear D gene. The V and J ends lost 0 bases and 2 bases respectively, with 5 bases between them. The CDR3 runs 14 residues. Germline V gene lookup returns CDR1 SGHRS and CDR2 YFSETQ. The CDR3 sequence is CASSLGVNTGELFF. As DNA, the CDR3 is TGCGCCAGCAGCTTGGGTGTAAACACCGGGGAGCTGTTTTTT.

The chain couples TRBV28 to TRBJ1-1; TRBD1 is a possible D gene (6 bases). Trimming took 2 bases from V and 11 from J, leaving 9 bases between them. The CDR3 is 11 residues long. CDR1 MDHEN and CDR2 SYDVKM come from the germline V gene. CDR3 sequence reads: CASSLTGKAFF. For the CDR3, the DNA is TGTGCCAGCAGTTTAACAGGGAAGGCTTTCTTT.

On this clone: One end of the junction fails to match germline, which may point to a read error. The genes are TRBV28 and TRBJ2-7, with D possibly being TRBD1 (6 bases). There are 12 residues in the CDR3. The V gene's germline CDR1 is MDHEN and CDR2 SYDVKM. This chain's CDR3 is CASSSGQLGTSF. CDR3 bases: TGTGCCAGCAGTTCAGGACAGTTAGGTACGTCCTTC.

The V and J genes are TRBV6-5 and TRBJ2-3, with D unresolved. Trimming took off 5 bases at V and 2 bases at J, with 8 bases between the two ends. This CDR3 region has 13 residues. Germline V gene data show CDR1 as MNHEY and CDR2 as SVGAGI. CDR3 in DNA: TGTGCCAGCAGTGGCTGGACCACAGATACGCAGTATTTT. It translates to CASSGWTTDTQYF.

The CDR3 here is CASNSLGTGHRGHYEQYF. In DNA form, the CDR3 reads TGTGCCAGCAACAGTTTGGGGACAGGTCACCGGGGGCACTACGAGCAGTACTTC. The rearrangement uses TRBV5-6 and TRBJ2-7; TRBD1 aligns across 8 bases. Germline CDR1 reads SGHDT; CDR2 reads YYEEEE. V was clipped by 6 bases and J by 3 bases; unmatched bases: 20. There are 18 residues in the CDR3.

This clone was seen only a few times. The chain links TRBV6-1 to TRBJ1-5; 7 bases line up with TRBD1. The CDR3 is 13 residues long. Losses at the gene ends were 8 bases for V and 5 bases for J; bases not matched to a gene: 6. From germline, CDR1 is MNHNS and CDR2 SASEGT. The CDR3 sequence: CASDDRVHQPQHF. The CDR3 DNA is TGTGCCAGCGATGACAGGGTCCATCAGCCCCAGCATTTT.

This clone turned up a few times. The chain carries TRBV6-6 and TRBJ2-2; D possibly uses TRBD1 or TRBD2 (5 bases each). This CDR3 has 16 residues. Germline-derived CDR1 and CDR2 are MNHNY and SVGAGI (reference sequence). Trimming left V 2 bases short and J 6 bases short, with 16 bases between. The CDR3 region is CASSYMRGEPAGELFF. Here the CDR3 DNA reads TGTGCCAGCAGTTACATGAGGGGAGAACCGGCCGGGGAGCTGTTTTTT.

Here the CDR3 DNA reads TGTGCCAGCTCACCAGGGCAGGGGGAAGAGACCCAGTACTTC. It codes for CASSPGQGEETQYF. The chain carries TRBV18 and TRBJ2-5; TRBD1 matches 7 bases. Looked up from germline, CDR1 is KGHSH and CDR2 is LQKENI. This CDR3 spans 14 amino acids. V shed 2 bases and J 3 bases; nucleotides not matched to a gene: 3.

This chain uses TRBV5-6 with TRBJ2-5; a weak D match, TRBD1 (6 bases). Germline V gene sequence: CDR1 SGHDT, CDR2 YYEEEE. The length of the CDR3 is 16 residues. Trimming shortened V by 3 bases and J by 1 base, and 16 bases separated the two germline ends. The CDR3 region has the DNA TGTGCCAGCAGCTCCCTTGTTTCACAGGGCCAAGAGACCCAGTACTTC. Its translation is CASSSLVSQGQETQYF.

This clone was found once. The chain links TRBV30 to TRBJ2-3; D possibly corresponds to TRBD1 (5 bases). The V end was cut by 0 bases, the J end by 2 bases, with 12 bases between. This CDR3 has 15 residues. Germline CDR1 is GTSNPN and CDR2 is SVGIG (reference sequence). CDR3: CAWSVGVRSTDTQYF. CDR3 coding DNA: TGTGCCTGGAGTGTAGGGGTCAGATCCACAGATACGCAGTATTTT.

The CDR3 reads CASTGRLGEQYF. In nucleotides, the CDR3 is TGTGCCAGCACCGGCAGGCTTGGCGAGCAGTACTTC. The chain uses TRBV6-5 and TRBJ2-7; no clear D gene. This CDR3 is built from 12 residues. CDR1 is MNHEY and CDR2 is SVGAGI in the germline V gene. Trimming pared 7 bases from V and 6 bases from J, leaving 13 bases between.

The gene calls are TRBV6-6 and TRBJ1-4, with D maybe TRBD1 (6 bases). Germline V gives CDR1 MNHNY, CDR2 SVGAGI (reference sequence). The V end was cut by 1 base, the J end by 8 bases, with 11 bases between. The CDR3 totals 14 residues. The CDR3 spells CASSYLGAGEKLFF. The CDR3 nucleotides read TGTGCCAGCAGTTACTTGGGGGCTGGGGAAAAACTGTTTTTT.

The CDR3 here is CASSPWTRSGYTF. Here the CDR3 DNA reads TGTGCCAGCAGTCCCTGGACCCGGAGTGGCTACACCTTC. This chain connects TRBV28 to TRBJ1-2; D uncertain. The V gene's germline CDR1 is MDHEN and CDR2 SYDVKM. This CDR3 contains 13 residues. V was clipped by 5 bases and J by 7 bases, with 14 bases between them.

The table lists this clone with many counts. The chain carries TRBV5-5 and TRBJ2-1, with D possibly TRBD2 on 6 matching bases. V lost 2 bases to trimming and J lost 12 bases, with 18 bases between them. Germline V gene lookup returns CDR1 SGHKS and CDR2 YYEKEE (reference sequence). CDR3 length equals 14 residues. The CDR3 DNA follows: TGTGCCAGCAGCTTCTCCGGGACTCAAAAAGGGCAGTTCTTC. Translated: CASSFSGTQKGQFF.

The CDR3 bases are TGTGCCAGTAGTACTCATCTTGTGGGGGAACCGAACACCGGGGAGCTGTTTTTT. It codes for CASSTHLVGEPNTGELFF. The chain combines TRBV19 with TRBJ2-2; D tentatively reads TRBD1 or TRBD2 (5 bases each). The V and J ends lost 4 bases and 0 bases respectively, with 18 bases between them. Germline V gene data show CDR1 as LNHDA and CDR2 as SQIVND (reference sequence). The CDR3 spans 18 residues. Variable domain in full (rest from reference TRBV19 and TRBJ2-2): DGGITQSPKYLFRKEGQNVTLSCEQNLNHDAMYWYRQDPGQGLRLIYYSQIVNDFQKGDIAEGYSVSREKKESFPLTVTSAQKNPTAFYLCASSTHLVGEPNTGELFFGEGSRLTVL.

The chain links TRBV5-4 to TRBJ1-2; 8 bases agree with TRBD1. Germline V gives CDR1 SGHNT, CDR2 YYREEE (reference sequence). CDR3 size: 16 residues. J gave up 0 bases and V 4 bases, and 8 bases lay outside the gene matches. The CDR3 nucleotides read TGTGCCAGCAGCAGGGACAGGTTTGCGGCTAACTATGGCTACACCTTC. Its translation: CASSRDRFAANYGYTF.